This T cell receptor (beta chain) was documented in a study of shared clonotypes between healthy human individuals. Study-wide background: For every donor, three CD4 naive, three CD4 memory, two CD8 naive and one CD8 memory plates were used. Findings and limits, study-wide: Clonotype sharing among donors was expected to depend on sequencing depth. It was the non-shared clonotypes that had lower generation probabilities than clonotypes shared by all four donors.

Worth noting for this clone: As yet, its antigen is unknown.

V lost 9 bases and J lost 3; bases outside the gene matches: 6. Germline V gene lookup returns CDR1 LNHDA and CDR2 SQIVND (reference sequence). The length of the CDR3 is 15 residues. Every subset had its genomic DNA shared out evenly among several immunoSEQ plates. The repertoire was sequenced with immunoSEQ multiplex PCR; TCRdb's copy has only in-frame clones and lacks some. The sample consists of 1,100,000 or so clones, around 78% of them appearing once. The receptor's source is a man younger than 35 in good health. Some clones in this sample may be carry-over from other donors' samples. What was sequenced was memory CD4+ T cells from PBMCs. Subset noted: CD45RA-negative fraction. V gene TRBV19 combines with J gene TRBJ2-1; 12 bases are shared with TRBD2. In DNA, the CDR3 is TGTGCCAGCCGGACTAGCGGGATTATCTACAATGAGCAGTTCTTC. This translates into CASRTSGIIYNEQFF.